This T cell receptor beta chain originates from a study of blood T cell repertoires in COVID-19. Overall study context: The study drew acute and convalescent COVID-19 samples from the United States, Italy and Spain. T cells, B-cell-depleted T cells, or PBMCs supplied cDNA or gDNA.

Trimming cost V 3 bases and J 5 bases; bases outside gene matches: 1. This CDR3 is built from 13 residues. Germline V gene sequence: CDR1 KGHSH, CDR2 LQKENI. In the source study's methods: Cell counts per sample came from amplifying reference gene primers. Assay used: immunoSEQ multiplex PCR; TCRdb lists only in-frame clones, some missing. D and trimming come from the DNA, and the V and J calls and clone size come from that table. The sample holds roughly 140,000 clones, 84% seen once. This clone was counted a single time. The same CDR3 also results from other DNA sequences found in this sample. The V and J genes are TRBV18 and TRBJ1-5, with 7 bases identical to TRBD1. This sequence originates from a man in his 70s with acute or convalescent COVID-19. Source material: peripheral blood. This chain's CDR3 is CASSPQGDQPQHF. The CDR3 coding sequence is TGTGCCAGCTCACCCCAGGGGGATCAGCCCCAGCATTTT.